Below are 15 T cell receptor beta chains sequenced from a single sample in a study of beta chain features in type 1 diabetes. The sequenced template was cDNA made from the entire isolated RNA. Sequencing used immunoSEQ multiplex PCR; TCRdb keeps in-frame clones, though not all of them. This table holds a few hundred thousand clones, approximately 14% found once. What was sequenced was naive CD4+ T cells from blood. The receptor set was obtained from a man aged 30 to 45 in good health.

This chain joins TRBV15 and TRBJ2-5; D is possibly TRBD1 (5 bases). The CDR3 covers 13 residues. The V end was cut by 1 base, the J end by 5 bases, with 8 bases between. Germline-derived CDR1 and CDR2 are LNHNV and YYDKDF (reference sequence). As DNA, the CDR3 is TGTGCCACCAGCAGAGGAGCAGGGGAGACCCAGTACTTC. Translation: CATSRGAGETQYF.

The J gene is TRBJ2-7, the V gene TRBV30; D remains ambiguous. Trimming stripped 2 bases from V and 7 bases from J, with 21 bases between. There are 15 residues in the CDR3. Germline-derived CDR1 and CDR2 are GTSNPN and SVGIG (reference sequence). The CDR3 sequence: CAWSPKPSSPTEQYV. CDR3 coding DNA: TGTGCCTGGAGTCCCAAGCCCTCGAGTCCCACAGAGCAGTACGTC.

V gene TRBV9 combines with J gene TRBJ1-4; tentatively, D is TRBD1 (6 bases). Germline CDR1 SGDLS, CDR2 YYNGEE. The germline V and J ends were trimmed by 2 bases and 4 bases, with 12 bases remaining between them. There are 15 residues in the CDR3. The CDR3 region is CASSVMDRINEKLFF. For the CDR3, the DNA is TGTGCCAGCAGCGTCATGGACAGAATTAATGAAAAACTGTTTTTT.

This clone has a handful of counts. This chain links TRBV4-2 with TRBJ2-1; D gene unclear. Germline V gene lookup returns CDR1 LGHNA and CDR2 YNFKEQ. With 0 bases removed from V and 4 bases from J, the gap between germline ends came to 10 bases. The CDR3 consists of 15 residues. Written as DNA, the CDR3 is TGTGCCAGCAGCCAAGATGTAGCTTCATACAATGAGCAGTTCTTC. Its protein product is CASSQDVASYNEQFF.

CDR3 sequence: CASSLGGQGWNTEAFF. CDR3 coding DNA: TGCGCCAGCAGCTTGGGAGGACAGGGGTGGAACACTGAAGCTTTCTTT. The genes are TRBV5-1 and TRBJ1-1, with 9 bases that match TRBD1. V was pared by 0 bases and J by 1 base, with 4 bases of the junction left unmatched. This CDR3 is 16 amino acids long. Germline V lookup: CDR1 SGHRS, CDR2 YFSETQ.

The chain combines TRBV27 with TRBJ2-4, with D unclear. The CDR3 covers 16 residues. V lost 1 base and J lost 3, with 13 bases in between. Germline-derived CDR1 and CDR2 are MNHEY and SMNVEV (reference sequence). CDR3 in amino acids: CASSLLGRQDKNIQYF. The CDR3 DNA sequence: TGTGCCAGCAGTTTATTGGGCCGGCAGGACAAAAACATTCAGTACTTC.

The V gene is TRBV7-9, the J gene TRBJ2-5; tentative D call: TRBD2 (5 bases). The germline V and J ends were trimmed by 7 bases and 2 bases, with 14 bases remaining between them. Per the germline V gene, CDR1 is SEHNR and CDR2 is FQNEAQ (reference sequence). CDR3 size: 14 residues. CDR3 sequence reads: CASTRGAAQETQYF. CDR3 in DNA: TGTGCCAGCACCCGGGGAGCGGCTCAAGAGACCCAGTACTTC.

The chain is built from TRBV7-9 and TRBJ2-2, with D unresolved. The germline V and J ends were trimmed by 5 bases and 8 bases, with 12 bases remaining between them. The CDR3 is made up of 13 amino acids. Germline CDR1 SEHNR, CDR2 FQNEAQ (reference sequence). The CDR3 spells CASSHRVDGELFF. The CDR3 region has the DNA TGTGCCAGCAGCCACCGGGTGGATGGGGAGCTGTTTTTT.

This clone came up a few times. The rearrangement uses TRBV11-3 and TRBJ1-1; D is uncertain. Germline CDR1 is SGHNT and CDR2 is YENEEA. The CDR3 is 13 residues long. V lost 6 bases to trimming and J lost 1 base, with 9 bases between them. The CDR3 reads CASSHQPNTEAFF. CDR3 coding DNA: TGTGCCAGCAGTCATCAGCCGAACACTGAAGCTTTCTTT.

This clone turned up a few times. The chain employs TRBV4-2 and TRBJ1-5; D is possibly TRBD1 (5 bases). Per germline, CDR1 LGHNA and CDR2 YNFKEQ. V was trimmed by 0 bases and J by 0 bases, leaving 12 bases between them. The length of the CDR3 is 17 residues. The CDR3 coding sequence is TGTGCCAGCAGCCAAGACGGGGACTCATATAGCAATCAGCCCCAGCATTTT. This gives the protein CASSQDGDSYSNQPQHF.

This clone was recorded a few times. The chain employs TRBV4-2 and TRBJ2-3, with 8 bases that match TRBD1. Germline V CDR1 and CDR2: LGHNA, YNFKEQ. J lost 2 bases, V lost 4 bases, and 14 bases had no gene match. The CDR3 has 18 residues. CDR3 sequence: CASSLHLGQGQVTDTQYF. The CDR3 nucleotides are TGTGCCAGCAGCCTCCATCTCGGACAGGGTCAGGTCACAGATACGCAGTATTTT.

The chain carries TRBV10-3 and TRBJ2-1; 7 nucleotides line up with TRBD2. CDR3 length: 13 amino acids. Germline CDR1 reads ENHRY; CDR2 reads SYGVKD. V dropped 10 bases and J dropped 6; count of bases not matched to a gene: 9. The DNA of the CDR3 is TGTGCCAGTGGGAGGGAGGGCGGCAATGAGCAGTTCTTC. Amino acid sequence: CASGREGGNEQFF.

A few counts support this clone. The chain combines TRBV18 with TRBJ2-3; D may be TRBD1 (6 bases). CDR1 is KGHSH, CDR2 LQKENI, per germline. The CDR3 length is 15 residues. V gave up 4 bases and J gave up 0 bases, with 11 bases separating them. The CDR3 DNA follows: TGTGCCAGCTCACTTTACAGGGCTAGCACAGATACGCAGTATTTT. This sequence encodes CASSLYRASTDTQYF.

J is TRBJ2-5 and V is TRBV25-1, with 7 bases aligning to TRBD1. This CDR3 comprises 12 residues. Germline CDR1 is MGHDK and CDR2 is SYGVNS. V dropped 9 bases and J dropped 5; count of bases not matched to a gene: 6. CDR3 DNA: TGTGCCAGTCACAGGGGCGGGGAGACCCAGTACTTC. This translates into CASHRGGETQYF.

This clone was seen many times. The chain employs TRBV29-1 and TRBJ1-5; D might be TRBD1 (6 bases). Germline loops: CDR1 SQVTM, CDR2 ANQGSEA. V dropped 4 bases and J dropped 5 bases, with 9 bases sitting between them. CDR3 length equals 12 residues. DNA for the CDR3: TGCAGCGTTGGGGACACACATCAGCCCCAGCATTTT. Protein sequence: CSVGDTHQPQHF.